This T cell receptor beta chain was identified in a study of blood T cell repertoires in COVID-19. Overall study context: COVID-19 samples from acute and convalescent phases originated in the United States, Italy and Spain. PBMCs, B-cell-depleted T cells, or T cells provided the cDNA or gDNA that made up the material.

Study processing details: Amplification of reference gene primers was used by the study to estimate nucleated cell counts. Profiling relied on immunoSEQ multiplex PCR, and the TCRdb table lists in-frame clones only, not all of them. V, J and clone size are those of that table, while D and trimming were read from the DNA. The sample carries around 120,000 clones, around 85% recorded once. Germline CDR1 and CDR2: MDHEN and SYDVKM. The CDR3 totals 14 residues. V shed 8 bases and J shed 0 bases, with 10 bases lying between them. This receptor was taken from an older man who had recovered from COVID-19. Sequencing was performed on peripheral blood. The chain recombines TRBV28 with TRBJ2-2; tentatively, D is TRBD2 (5 bases). CDR3 coding DNA: TGTGCCAGCTTGGGAGATTCGAACACCGGGGAGCTGTTTTTT. Translation gives CASLGDSNTGELFF.